The rows below give T cell receptor beta chains drawn from one sample of a study of T cell repertoires in ileal Crohn's disease. The method was immunoSEQ multiplex PCR; TCRdb's version includes in-frame clones alone and lacks a portion of them. The data contain more than 3,500 clones, about four fifths of them seen just once; the ten biggest clones take up around 6.7%. The sequenced sample was ileal tissue. These receptor sequences come from an adult with Crohn's disease. The CDR3 runs from the conserved cysteine through the conserved F or W. The D gene is left open where the match is weak. Part of the rows lack a size; the others show once, few, many or a class for expanded clones.

clone size	V gene	J gene	D gene	CDR3 DNA	CDR3 protein
-	TRBV5-1	TRBJ2-7	TRBD1	TGCGCCAGTGGCAAAGGGACAGAGTTGGGCAAGCAGTACTTC	CASGKGTELGKQYF
-	TRBV10-2	TRBJ1-2	-	TGCGCCAGCAGTGACCTTAGGGGCGGAGATGGCTACACCTTC	CASSDLRGGDGYTF
-	TRBV6-1	TRBJ1-1	-	TGTGCCAGCAGTGACCTCAATTACCGGGACTCGAACACTGAAGCTTTCTTT	CASSDLNYRDSNTEAFF
-	TRBV18	TRBJ1-1	-	TGTGCCAGCTCACCACCAAACAGGGTAATTGAAGCTTTCTTT	CASSPPNRVIEAFF
-	TRBV19	TRBJ1-1	-	TGTGCCAGTAGTGTGGGGGGGGTTACTGAAGCTTTCTTT	CASSVGGVTEAFF
-	TRBV6-1	TRBJ2-7	-	TGTGCCAGCAGTGAAAGTCCAGGGAACTACGAGCAGTACTTC	CASSESPGNYEQYF
once	TRBV9	TRBJ2-3	TRBD2	TGTGCCAGCAGTCGTGGGGGGCTAGCGGGGGGGCCCCAAAACACAGATACGCAGTATTTT	CASSRGGLAGGPQNTDTQYF
-	TRBV6-1	TRBJ2-7	TRBD1	TGTGCGTCCTCAGGCAGGGACAGGGGTACCTACGAGCAGTACTTC	CASSGRDRGTYEQYF
-	TRBV7-9	TRBJ1-2	-	TGTGCCAGCAGCCCGACAGTCCGCTTTTTGAACTATGGCTACACCTTC	CASSPTVRFLNYGYTF
few	TRBV4-1	TRBJ2-2	TRBD1	TGCGCCAGCAGCCAAGGTTGGACAGGGGTGACCGGGGAGCTGTTTTTT	CASSQGWTGVTGELFF
-	TRBV5-4	TRBJ2-1	TRBD2	TGTGCCAGCAGCTTGGTGCGGGGGGGCAAGTTAAATGAGCAGTTCTTC	CASSLVRGGKLNEQFF
-	TRBV30	TRBJ1-2	-	TGTGCCTGGAGTCAGGGAGGGACTAACTATGGCTACACCTTC	CAWSQGGTNYGYTF
-	TRBV9	TRBJ2-2	-	TGTGCCAGCAGCGTAGGTACGGGCGGGGAGCTGTTTTTT	CASSVGTGGELFF
-	TRBV5-6	TRBJ2-7	-	TGTGCCAGCAGCCCACGTGACAGATACCCCATATACGAGCAGTACTTC	CASSPRDRYPIYEQYF
once	TRBV5-1	TRBJ2-1	-	TGCGCCAGCAGCTTGGCGCAGGGGTACTACAATGAGCAGTTCTTC	CASSLAQGYYNEQFF
-	TRBV9	TRBJ1-2	-	TGTGCCAGCAGCGTAGCCGGAGCTAACTATGGCTACACCTTC	CASSVAGANYGYTF
-	TRBV7-7	TRBJ2-5	TRBD1	TGTGCCAGCAGCTTGGGGACAGGGCCCCAAGAGACCCAGTACTTC	CASSLGTGPQETQYF
-	TRBV5-1	TRBJ1-1	-	TGCGCCAGCAGCGAGGACGGAGGGAACACTGAAGCTTTCTTT	CASSEDGGNTEAFF
-	TRBV27	TRBJ1-2	-	TGTGCCATTGCGGGGGCATCTGGCTACACCTTC	CAIAGASGYTF
-	TRBV4-1	TRBJ1-2	TRBD1	TGCGCCAGCAGCCCCACACCGGGACAGGGGAAGAAAGGCTATGGCTACACCTTC	CASSPTPGQGKKGYGYTF
-	TRBV30	TRBJ2-7	-	TGTGCCTGGAGTGCCCGTGGGCGGGGCGAGCAGTACTTC	CAWSARGRGEQYF
-	TRBV6-1	TRBJ1-2	TRBD1	TGTGCCAGCAGTTCTAGGGACAGGGGAAACTATGGCTACACCTTC	CASSSRDRGNYGYTF
-	TRBV30	TRBJ1-3	-	TGTGCCTGGAGTGTACTAACGGCTGGAAACACCATATATTTT	CAWSVLTAGNTIYF
-	TRBV28	TRBJ1-2	-	TGTGCCAGCAGGCCACAGGGCAACTATGGCTACACCTTC	CASRPQGNYGYTF
-	TRBV10-3	TRBJ2-3	-	TGTGCCATCAGTGAGCCCCGGACTTCCACAGATACGCAGTATTTT	CAISEPRTSTDTQYF
few	TRBV20-1	TRBJ2-1	TRBD1	TGCAGTGGCAGGGGGAATGAGCAGTTCTTC	CSGRGNEQFF
-	TRBV29-1	TRBJ1-2	-	TGCAGCGTTGACAGTAACGAGGACTATGGCTACACCTTC	CSVDSNEDYGYTF
-	TRBV5-1	TRBJ1-1	TRBD1	TGCGCCAGCAGCCCTGGACAGGGGAGTATGAACACTGAAGCTTTCTTT	CASSPGQGSMNTEAFF
-	TRBV5-4	TRBJ2-3	-	TGTGCCAGCAGCCAGGACTCCACAAATACGCAGTATTTT	CASSQDSTNTQYF
-	TRBV6-4	TRBJ1-2	TRBD1	TGTGCCAGCAGCCCACGGGACAGCTCGGGCTACACCTTC	CASSPRDSSGYTF
-	TRBV6-6	TRBJ1-5	-	TGTGCCAGCAGTTCACTCGACAGATATAGCAATCAGCCCCAGCATTTT	CASSSLDRYSNQPQHF
once	TRBV27	TRBJ1-5	-	TGTGCCAGAGGACTCTGTGGGGATCAGCCCCAGCATTTT	CARGLCGDQPQHF
-	TRBV18	TRBJ2-1	TRBD2	TGTGCCAGCTCCCGTTCTAGCGGGGGGGACAATGAGCAGTTCTTC	CASSRSSGGDNEQFF
-	TRBV18	TRBJ2-7	-	TGTGCCAGCTCACCAAGGGCAGGGATCGGCGAGCAGTACTTC	CASSPRAGIGEQYF
few	TRBV5-1	TRBJ2-6	-	TGCGCCAGCAGCTTGGTCCGTGGGGCCAACGTCCTGACTTTC	CASSLVRGANVLTF
once	TRBV18	TRBJ1-1	-	TGTGCCAGCTCACCAACTAGAGGCGGCGGGGACACTGAAGCTTTCTTT	CASSPTRGGGDTEAFF
-	TRBV4-1	TRBJ2-2	TRBD1	TGCGCCAGCAGCCAAGATTTAGGGGGCTTCGGGGAGCTGTTTTTT	CASSQDLGGFGELFF
-	TRBV18	TRBJ2-3	TRBD2	TGTGCCAGCCACGGGGGGAAGGGCACAGATACGCAGTATTTT	CASHGGKGTDTQYF
-	TRBV6-5	TRBJ1-2	-	TGTGCCACGATGATGAGAGGGAACTATGGCTACACCTTC	CATMMRGNYGYTF
-	TRBV9	TRBJ1-1	-	TGTGCCAGCAGCGTTGGGGCGGGGGGACTGGCTTTCTTT	CASSVGAGGLAFF
-	TRBV13	TRBJ1-1	-	TGTGCCAGCAGTGGGGGGGGAACTGAAGCTTTCTTT	CASSGGGTEAFF
-	TRBV6-1	TRBJ2-3	-	TGTGCCAGCAGTGTCCAGGCATTCCCAACAGATACGCAGTATTTT	CASSVQAFPTDTQYF
-	TRBV15	TRBJ1-1	-	TGTGCCACCAGCAGACTAAGCCATACCCGCATGAACACTGAAGCTTTCTTT	CATSRLSHTRMNTEAFF
large	TRBV5-6	TRBJ1-5	TRBD1	TGTGCCAGCAGCTTGACCGGGACAGATAATCAGCCCCAGCATTTT	CASSLTGTDNQPQHF
-	TRBV14	TRBJ1-6	-	TGTGCCAGCAGCCAAGAACAGGGAGTTTTTTCACCCCTCCACTTT	CASSQEQGVFSPLHF
-	TRBV7-9	TRBJ1-3	TRBD1	TGTGCCAGCAGCCCGGGACAGGGGGCCAGCTCTGGAAACACCATATATTTT	CASSPGQGASSGNTIYF
-	TRBV11-2	TRBJ2-2	TRBD1	TGTGCCAGCACCCCGACAGGGGGCCGGCAAATGACCGGGGAGCTGTTTTTT	CASTPTGGRQMTGELFF
-	TRBV7-6	TRBJ1-2	TRBD1	TGTGCCAGCAGCTTAGAAGAGGGGGCGGTCTATGGCTACACCTTC	CASSLEEGAVYGYTF